These 11 T cell receptor beta chains originate from one sample sequenced in a study of TET2 disruption in CD19-targeted CAR T cells. Regarding treatment: autologous CTL019 cells: CD19 CAR with 4-1BB and CD3 zeta domains. Profiled with immunoSEQ multiplex PCR; TCRdb holds only in-frame clones, not every one. Recorded for this sample: fewer than 2,500 clones. Their antigens remain unidentified. This sample comprised CD8+ T cells sorted from cultured blood T cells, obtained for CD19 CAR T cell therapy. These receptors all stem from a man between 65 and 80 years old with chronic lymphocytic leukemia.

Its frequency marks this clone as medium-sized. The sequence runs out 3 residues before the end of the CDR3; the remainder is reconstructed from the germline J gene. The V call is TRBV18, the J call TRBJ1-4; D unresolved. In germline, CDR1 is KGHSH, CDR2 LQKENI. The CDR3 sequence is 14 residues long. Trimming shortened V by 2 bases and J by 5 bases, and 9 bases separated the two germline ends. CDR3 amino acids: CASSPDTKNEKLFF. The sequenced CDR3 bases are TGTGCCAGCTCACCAGACACGAAAAATGAAAAA.

To note about this clone: Read coverage stops 3 residues before the CDR3 terminus; the germline J gene supplies the remainder. The chain uses TRBV7-8 and TRBJ1-2; 7 bases are shared with TRBD1. This CDR3 is built from 17 residues. Germline assignment: CDR1 SGHVS and CDR2 FQNEAQ. The covered CDR3 bases are TGTGCCAGCAGCTTAGAGGGGGCGGACCCCTCCTACAATGAC. This sequence encodes CASSLEGADPSYND. In full, the CDR3 reads CASSLEGADPSYNDYTF.

This clone is labeled medium-sized (0.01 to 0.1%) based on frequency. Sequencing ends 3 residues short of the CDR3 end; the germline J gene provides the rest. This sequence joins TRBV18 and TRBJ2-6; the D gene is possibly TRBD1 (5 bases). V lost 2 bases to trimming and J lost 1 base, with 12 bases between them. Per germline, CDR1 KGHSH and CDR2 LQKENI. The CDR3 length is 17 residues. CDR3 bases read: TGTGCCAGCTCACCAGTGAAGTACAGGTCTGGGGCCAACGTC. Protein product: CASSPVKYRSGANV. The whole CDR3 region reads CASSPVKYRSGANVLTF.

On this clone itself: The CDR3 end falls 3 residues outside the read, so it is completed with the germline J gene. This chain joins TRBV12-3 or TRBV12-4 and TRBJ1-1; D unresolved. The CDR3 runs to 13 residues. Trimming pared 5 bases from V and 0 bases from J, leaving 7 bases between. The part of the CDR3 DNA that was read is TGTGCCAGCAGTGACATATTGAACACTGAA. The encoded protein is CASSDILNTE. The entire CDR3 is CASSDILNTEAFF.

This clone is labeled medium-sized based on frequency. CDR3 amino acids: CASSIGRGDTGELFF. CDR3 DNA (partial): TGTGCCAGTAGTATTGGCAGGGGCGACACCGGGGAG. The V gene is TRBV19, the J gene TRBJ2-2, with D possibly being TRBD1 (6 bases). The CDR3 end lies 3 residues beyond the end of the read and is filled in from the germline J gene. Trimming pared 3 bases from V and 3 bases from J, leaving 11 bases between. Germline loops: CDR1 LNHDA, CDR2 SQIVND (reference sequence). The CDR3 extends over 15 amino acids.

Comment on this clone: The CDR3 extends 3 residues past the end of the read, so its final part is completed from the germline J gene. V usage is TRBV12-3 or TRBV12-4 and J usage is TRBJ2-5, with TRBD2 matching 9 bases. After removal of 6 bases from V and 4 bases from J, the junction contained 9 bases not matched to a gene. CDR3 length: 15 amino acids. The CDR3: CASSRTSAWGETQYF. The CDR3 DNA, read in part, is TGTGCCAGCAGCCGGACTAGCGCTTGGGGAGAGACC.

Frequency places this clone as medium-sized. Sequencing ends 3 residues short of the CDR3 end; the germline J gene provides the rest. The chain employs TRBV6-2 or TRBV6-3 and TRBJ1-1; the D gene is possibly TRBD1 (5 bases). Trimming removed 6 bases at V and 4 bases at J, with 15 bases between. CDR3 size: 14 residues. Germline-derived CDR1 and CDR2 are MNHEY and SVGEGT. The DNA read from the CDR3 is TGTGCCAGCAGGCCTGCGCAGGGAATCACTGAA. Translated, it gives CASRPAQGITE. From start to end, the CDR3 is CASRPAQGITEAFF.

Comment on this clone: The CDR3 end lies 3 residues beyond the end of the read and is filled in from the germline J gene. Other DNA sequences in this sample translate to the same CDR3. The genes are TRBV7-9 and TRBJ1-2, with D uncertain. The CDR3 is made up of 14 amino acids. The germline V gene has CDR1 SEHNR and CDR2 FQNEAQ (reference sequence). CDR3: CASSLAGSYNDYTF. The sequenced CDR3 bases are TGTGCCAGCAGCCTCGCGGGGTCCTACAATGAC.

This clone is medium-sized by frequency. The CDR3 goes on 3 residues after the read ends, and that part is filled in from the germline J gene. This sequence joins TRBV5-6 and TRBJ2-5, with 7 positions matching TRBD1. CDR3 length: 14 amino acids. Per the germline V gene, CDR1 is SGHDT and CDR2 is YYEEEE. Trimming took 1 base from V and 3 from J; bases not matched to a gene: 3. The CDR3 region is CASSLTGAKETQYF. Partial CDR3 DNA: TGTGCCAGCAGCTTGACAGGGGCTAAAGAGACC.

This clone counts as medium-sized by frequency. The read ends 3 residues before the CDR3 terminus; that terminus is restored from the germline J gene. The chain couples TRBV4-2 to TRBJ2-3; the match to TRBD2 covers 8 bases. The length of the CDR3 is 15 residues. The V and J ends lost 4 bases and 4 bases, in that order; junction bases with no gene match: 7. Germline loops: CDR1 LGHNA, CDR2 YNFKEQ. CDR3 residues: CASSPTWTSSDTQYF. The CDR3 bases that were read are TGTGCCAGCAGCCCGACATGGACTAGCTCAGATACG.

As regards this clone: The read comes to an end 3 residues before the CDR3 does, leaving the germline J gene to fill in the end. J is TRBJ1-1 and V is TRBV6-1; 8 bases are shared with TRBD1. This CDR3 is built from 15 residues. CDR1 and CDR2 from the germline V gene are MNHNS and SASEGT. The V gene end was trimmed by 3 bases and the J gene end by 4 bases; junction bases not matched to a gene: 7. CDR3 bases read: TGTGCCAGCAGTGATATCGACAGGGGTACCACTGAA. Protein: CASSDIDRGTTE. From start to end, the CDR3 is CASSDIDRGTTEAFF.